The present T cell receptor (beta chain) was sequenced within a study of CD8+ T cells in alopecia areata. Study-level results: Compared with mice, patients displayed less clear TCR sharing, possibly for HLA-related reasons.

V was cut by 3 bases and J by 4 bases, with 15 bases left in between. The CDR3 is made up of 15 amino acids. Germline V CDR1 and CDR2: SGHVS, FNYEAQ. Regarding this clone: Its antigen is still unknown.

Investigators isolated RNA and reverse transcribed it into cDNA to act as the sequencing template. Method: immunoSEQ multiplex PCR; TCRdb's copy keeps in-frame clones and lacks some. This sample has about 180,000 clones, with roughly 59% found just once. The sequence was obtained from a human donor with alopecia areata. The chain is built from TRBV7-6 and TRBJ2-5, with D perhaps matching TRBD2 (7 bases). This specimen was CD4+ T cells sorted from blood, taken at week 0. The CDR3 region is CASSLGGAGGETQYF. CDR3 coding DNA: TGTGCCAGCAGCTTGGGGGGGGCCGGTGGAGAGACCCAGTACTTC.